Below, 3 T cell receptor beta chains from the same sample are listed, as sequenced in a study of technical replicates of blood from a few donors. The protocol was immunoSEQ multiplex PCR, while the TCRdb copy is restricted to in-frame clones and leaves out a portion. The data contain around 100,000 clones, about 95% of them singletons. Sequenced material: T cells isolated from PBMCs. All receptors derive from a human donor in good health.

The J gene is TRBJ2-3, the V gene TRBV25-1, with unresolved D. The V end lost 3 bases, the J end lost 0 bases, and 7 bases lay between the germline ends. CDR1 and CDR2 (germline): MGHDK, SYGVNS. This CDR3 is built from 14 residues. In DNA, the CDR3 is TGTGCCAGCAGTGATGTCTTTAGCACAGATACGCAGTATTTT. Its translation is CASSDVFSTDTQYF.

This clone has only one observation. Here the CDR3 DNA reads TGTGCCAGCAGTTTCGGACAGGAAAATGAAAAACTGTTTTTT. The encoded protein is CASSFGQENEKLFF. This chain links TRBV2 with TRBJ1-4; 7 bases fit TRBD1. Germline trimming cut 5 bases from V and 5 bases from J; bases unmatched to any gene: 5. The CDR3 is 14 amino acids. CDR1 is SNHLY, CDR2 FYNNEI, per germline.

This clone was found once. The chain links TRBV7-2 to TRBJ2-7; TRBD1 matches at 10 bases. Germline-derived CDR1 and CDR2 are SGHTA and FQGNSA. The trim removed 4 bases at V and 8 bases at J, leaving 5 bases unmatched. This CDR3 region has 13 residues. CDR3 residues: CASSSGQGVKQYF. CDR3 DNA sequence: TGTGCCAGCAGCTCTGGACAGGGGGTAAAGCAGTACTTC.